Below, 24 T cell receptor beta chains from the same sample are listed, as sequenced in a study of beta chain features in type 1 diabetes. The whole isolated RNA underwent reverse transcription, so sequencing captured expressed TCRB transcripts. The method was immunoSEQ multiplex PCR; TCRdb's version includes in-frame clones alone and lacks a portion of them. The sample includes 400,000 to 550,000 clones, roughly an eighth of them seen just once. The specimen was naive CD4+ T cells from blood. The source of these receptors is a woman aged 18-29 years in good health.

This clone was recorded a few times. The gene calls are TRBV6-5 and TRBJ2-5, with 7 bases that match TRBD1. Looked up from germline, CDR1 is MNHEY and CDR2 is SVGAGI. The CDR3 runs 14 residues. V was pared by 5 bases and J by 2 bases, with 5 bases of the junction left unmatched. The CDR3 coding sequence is TGTGCCAGCAGTACAAGGACAGGTCAAGAGACCCAGTACTTC. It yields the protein CASSTRTGQETQYF.

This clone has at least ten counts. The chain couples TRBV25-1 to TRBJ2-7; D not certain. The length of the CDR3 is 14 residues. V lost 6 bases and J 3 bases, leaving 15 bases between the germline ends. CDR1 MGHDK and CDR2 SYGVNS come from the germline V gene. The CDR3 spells CASSRWASDYEQYF. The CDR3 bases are TGTGCCAGCAGCCGCTGGGCATCCGACTACGAGCAGTACTTC.

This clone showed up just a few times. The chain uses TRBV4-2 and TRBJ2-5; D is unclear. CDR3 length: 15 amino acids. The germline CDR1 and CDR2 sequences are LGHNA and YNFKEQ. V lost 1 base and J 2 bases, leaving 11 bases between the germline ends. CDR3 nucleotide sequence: TGTGCCAGCAGCCAAGTCGGGCAGTATCAAGAGACCCAGTACTTC. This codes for CASSQVGQYQETQYF.

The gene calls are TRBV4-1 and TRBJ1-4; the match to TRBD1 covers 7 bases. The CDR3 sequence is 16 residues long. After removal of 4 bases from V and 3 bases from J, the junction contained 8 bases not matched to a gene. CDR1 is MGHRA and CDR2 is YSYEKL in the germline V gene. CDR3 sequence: CASSRLDRVANEKLFF. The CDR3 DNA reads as TGCGCCAGCAGCCGCCTCGACAGGGTGGCTAATGAAAAACTGTTTTTT.

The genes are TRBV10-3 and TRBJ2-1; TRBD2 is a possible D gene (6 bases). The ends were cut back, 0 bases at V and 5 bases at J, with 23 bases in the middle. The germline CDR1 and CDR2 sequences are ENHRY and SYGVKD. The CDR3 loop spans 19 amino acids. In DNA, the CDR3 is TGTGCCATCAGTGAGTCTGGCCGCGGACGGGGGATTAGGGACAATGAGCAGTTCTTC. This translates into CAISESGRGRGIRDNEQFF.

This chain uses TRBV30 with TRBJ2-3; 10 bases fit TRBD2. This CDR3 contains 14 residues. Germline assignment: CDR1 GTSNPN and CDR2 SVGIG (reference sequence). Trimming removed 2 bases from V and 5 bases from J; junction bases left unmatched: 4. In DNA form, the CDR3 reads TGTGCCTGGAGTAGGTCTAGCGGGAGAGATACGCAGTATTTT. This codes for CAWSRSSGRDTQYF.

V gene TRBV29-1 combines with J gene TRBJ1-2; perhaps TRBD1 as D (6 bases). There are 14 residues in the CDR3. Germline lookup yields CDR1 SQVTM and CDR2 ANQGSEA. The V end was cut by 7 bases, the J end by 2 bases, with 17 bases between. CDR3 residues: CSESSRGPNYGYTF. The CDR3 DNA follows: TGCAGCGAAAGTTCCAGGGGCCCCAACTATGGCTACACCTTC.

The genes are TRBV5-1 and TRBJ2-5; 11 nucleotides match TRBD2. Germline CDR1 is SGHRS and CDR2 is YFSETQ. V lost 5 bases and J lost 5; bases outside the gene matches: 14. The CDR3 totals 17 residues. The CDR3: CASRPGTSGRTWETQYF. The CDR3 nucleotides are TGCGCCAGCAGACCGGGGACTAGCGGTCGTACTTGGGAGACCCAGTACTTC.

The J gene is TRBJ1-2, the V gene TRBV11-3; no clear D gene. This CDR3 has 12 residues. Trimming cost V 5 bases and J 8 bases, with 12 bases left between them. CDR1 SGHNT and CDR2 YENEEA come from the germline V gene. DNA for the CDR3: TGTGCCAGCAGCCCCGGAACGGAGGGCTACACCTTC. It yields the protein CASSPGTEGYTF.

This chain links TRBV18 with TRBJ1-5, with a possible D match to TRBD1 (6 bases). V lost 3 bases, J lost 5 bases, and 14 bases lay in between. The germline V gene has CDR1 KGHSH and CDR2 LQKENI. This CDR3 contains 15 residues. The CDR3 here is CASSPHQGMDQPQHF. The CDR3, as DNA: TGTGCCAGCTCACCCCATCAGGGGATGGATCAGCCCCAGCATTTT.

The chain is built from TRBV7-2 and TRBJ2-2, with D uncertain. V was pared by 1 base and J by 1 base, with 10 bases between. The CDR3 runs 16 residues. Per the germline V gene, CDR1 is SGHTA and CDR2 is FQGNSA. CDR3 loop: CASSLGTPLNTGELFF. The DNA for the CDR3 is TGTGCCAGCAGCTTAGGCACACCGCTGAACACCGGGGAGCTGTTTTTT.

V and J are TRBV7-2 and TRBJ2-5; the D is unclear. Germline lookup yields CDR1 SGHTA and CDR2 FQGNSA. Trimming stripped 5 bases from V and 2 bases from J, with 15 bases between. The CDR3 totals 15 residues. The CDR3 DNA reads TGTGCCAGCAGCCCCACCCAAGGACCGCAAGAGACCCAGTACTTC. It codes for CASSPTQGPQETQYF.

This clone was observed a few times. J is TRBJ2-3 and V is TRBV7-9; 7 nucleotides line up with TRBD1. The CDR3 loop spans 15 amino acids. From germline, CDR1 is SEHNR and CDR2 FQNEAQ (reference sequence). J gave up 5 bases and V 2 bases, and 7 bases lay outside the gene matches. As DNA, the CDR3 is TGTGCCAGCAGCTTAACAGGGGTTCGGGGAGATACGCAGTATTTT. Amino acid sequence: CASSLTGVRGDTQYF.

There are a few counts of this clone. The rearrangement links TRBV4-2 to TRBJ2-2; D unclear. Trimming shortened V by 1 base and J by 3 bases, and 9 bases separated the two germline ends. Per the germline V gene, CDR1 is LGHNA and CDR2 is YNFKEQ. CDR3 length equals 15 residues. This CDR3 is CASSQASGYTGELFF. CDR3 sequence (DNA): TGTGCCAGCAGCCAAGCGTCCGGGTACACCGGGGAGCTGTTTTTT.

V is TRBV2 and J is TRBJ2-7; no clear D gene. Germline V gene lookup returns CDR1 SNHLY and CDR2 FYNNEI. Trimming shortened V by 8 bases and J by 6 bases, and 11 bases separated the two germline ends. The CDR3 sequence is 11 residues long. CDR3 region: CASGRAGEQYF. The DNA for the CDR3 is TGTGCCAGCGGAAGGGCAGGCGAGCAGTACTTC.

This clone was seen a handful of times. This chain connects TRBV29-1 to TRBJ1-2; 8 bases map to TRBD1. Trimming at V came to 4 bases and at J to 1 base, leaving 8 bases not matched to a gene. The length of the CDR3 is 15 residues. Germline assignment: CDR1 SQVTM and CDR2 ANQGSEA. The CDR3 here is CSVARTGNNNYGYTF. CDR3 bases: TGCAGCGTTGCCAGGACAGGGAACAATAACTATGGCTACACCTTC.

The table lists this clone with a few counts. The CDR3 DNA follows: TGCGCCAGCAGCCACGACCCGGGACAGGGGTTAGAGACCCAGTACTTC. It codes for CASSHDPGQGLETQYF. V gene TRBV4-1 combines with J gene TRBJ2-5, with 10 positions matching TRBD1. CDR1 is MGHRA and CDR2 is YSYEKL in the germline V gene. Trimming cost V 3 bases and J 4 bases; bases outside gene matches: 8. The CDR3 has 16 amino acids.

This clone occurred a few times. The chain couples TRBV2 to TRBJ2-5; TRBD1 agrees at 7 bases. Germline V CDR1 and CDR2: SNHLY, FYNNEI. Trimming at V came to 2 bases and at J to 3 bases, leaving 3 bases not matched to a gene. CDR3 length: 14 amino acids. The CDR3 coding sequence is TGTGCCAGCAGTGAAACAGGGGCGGAAGAGACCCAGTACTTC. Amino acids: CASSETGAEETQYF.

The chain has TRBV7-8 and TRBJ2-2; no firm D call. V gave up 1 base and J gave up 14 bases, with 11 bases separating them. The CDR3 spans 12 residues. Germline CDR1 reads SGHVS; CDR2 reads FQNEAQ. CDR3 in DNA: TGTGCCAGCAGCTTAGGGCCCCGTCAACTGTTTTTT. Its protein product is CASSLGPRQLFF.

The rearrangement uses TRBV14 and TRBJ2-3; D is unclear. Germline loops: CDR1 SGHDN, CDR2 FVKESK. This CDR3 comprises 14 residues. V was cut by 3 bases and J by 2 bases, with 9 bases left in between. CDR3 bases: TGTGCCAGCAGCCATAAGGTTTCCACAGATACGCAGTATTTT. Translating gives CASSHKVSTDTQYF. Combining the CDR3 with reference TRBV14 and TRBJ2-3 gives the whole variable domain EAGVTQFPSHSVIEKGQTVTLRCDPISGHDNLYWYRRVMGKEIKFLLHFVKESKQDESGMPNNRFLAERTGGTYSTLKVQPAELEDSGVYFCASSHKVSTDTQYFGPGTRLTVL.

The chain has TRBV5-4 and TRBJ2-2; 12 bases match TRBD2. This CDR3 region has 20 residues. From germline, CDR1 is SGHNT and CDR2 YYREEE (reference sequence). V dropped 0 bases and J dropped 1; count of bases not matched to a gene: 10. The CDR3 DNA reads TGTGCCAGCAGCTTGGTCAGGACTAGCGGGAACCGCCAGAACACCGGGGAGCTGTTTTTT. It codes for CASSLVRTSGNRQNTGELFF.

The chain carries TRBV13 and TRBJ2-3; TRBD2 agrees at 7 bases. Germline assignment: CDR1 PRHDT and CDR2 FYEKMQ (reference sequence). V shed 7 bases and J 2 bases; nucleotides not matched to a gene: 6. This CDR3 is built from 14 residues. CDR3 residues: CASKRGLLTDTQYF. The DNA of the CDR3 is TGTGCCAGCAAGCGGGGCTTACTCACAGATACGCAGTATTTT.

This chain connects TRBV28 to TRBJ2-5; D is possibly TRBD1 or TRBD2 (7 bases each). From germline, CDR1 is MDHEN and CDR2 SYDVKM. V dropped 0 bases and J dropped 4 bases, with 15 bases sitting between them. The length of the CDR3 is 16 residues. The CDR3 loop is CASSLWEQGRGETQYF. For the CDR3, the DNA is TGTGCCAGCAGTTTATGGGAACAGGGGAGGGGAGAGACCCAGTACTTC.

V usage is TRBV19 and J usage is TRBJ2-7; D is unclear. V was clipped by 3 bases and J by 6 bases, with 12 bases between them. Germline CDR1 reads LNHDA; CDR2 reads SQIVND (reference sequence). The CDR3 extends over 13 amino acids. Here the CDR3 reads CASSIRGAAEQYF. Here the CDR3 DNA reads TGTGCCAGTAGTATCCGCGGAGCCGCCGAGCAGTACTTC.